This T cell receptor beta chain was sequenced for a study of shared clonotypes between healthy human individuals (dated by TCRdb to 2020 to 2022). For the wider study: A few men and a couple of women, aged 18 to 49 years, made up the cohort. For each donor, three plates each were used for CD4 naive and CD4 memory, two plates were used for CD8 naive, and one plate was used for CD8 memory. To estimate repertoire size and how much clonotype sharing occurs between individuals, the study deeply sequenced the blood TCR repertoires of five healthy adults. Different laboratories and diverse techniques were used to prepare libraries and sequence TCR repertoires, to increase sequencing depth and limit assay-specific biases. Per donor, leukapheresis produced somewhere between about 0.9 and 9 billion PBMCs. Points the paper makes about the study in general: Sampling was restricted to blood, and TCR repertoires in tissues likely differ from the TCR repertoires found in blood. Larger estimated clonotype richness was generally found for naive subsets than for memory subsets. Compared with non-shared clonotypes, clonotypes shared by all four sorted-subset donors had higher generation probabilities. When a handful of donors were compared, the shared fraction of clonotypes was 5% to 6.5% for naive CD4, about 4% for naive CD8, 2.3% for memory CD4, and 0.3% to 0.5% for memory CD8. Because the study included a small number of donors, the genetic and exposure-history diversity represented was limited. Rarefaction of sorted-subset datasets indicated incomplete sequencing despite the large sequencing depth. Pairwise subsampling led to the expectation that sequencing depth would affect the degree of clonotype sharing among donors.

Trimming removed 6 bases from V and 2 bases from J, leaving 16 bases between the germline ends. The CDR3, cysteine through phenylalanine, is 15 amino acids long. Only the CDR3 region is kept as DNA, spanning 45 bases read in frame from base 1. CDR1 SEHNR and CDR2 FQNEAQ were looked up in the germline V gene (reference sequence). For the CD8 naive samples, CD45RO-negative cells were positively selected for CCR7, yielding a CD45RA+CCR7+ population from which TemRA cells were excluded. The donors were healthy, HIV-negative adults who had no recently reported acute infections or vaccinations. Only Caucasian adults living in Nashville, Tennessee, USA were represented among the donors. Blood was obtained by leukapheresis, after which PBMCs were separated by Ficoll-Histopaque density gradient centrifugation and cryopreserved in liquid nitrogen vapor phase. Analytical flow cytometry was used to check the purity and quantity of each magnetically sorted T cell population. Genomic DNA was isolated from each sorted fraction and quantified by UV absorbance on a Nanodrop 2000c.

Comment on this clone: Its antigen remains unidentified. Base-call qualities are not available, and no considerably larger clone is one nucleotide away.

Using the deep immunoSEQ assay, multiplex PCR amplified TCR CDR3 regions from genomic DNA. For each cell subset, the extracted genomic DNA was distributed evenly across all wells of several immunoSEQ 96-well plates, and each plate served as one replicate. For sorted subsets, about 200 ng genomic DNA, equal to 30,000 to 35,000 T cell genomes, was loaded into each replicate PCR. Purified libraries were quantified with a Qubit 3.0 fluorometer, sized on a Bioanalyzer 2100, and re-quantified with the KAPA Library Quantification kit. Every immunoSEQ 96-well plate was sequenced on a dedicated single-read 150-cycle Illumina NextSeq 550 flow cell. As for the authors' bioinformatics: Because the immunoSEQ output included only junctional sequences and no quality scores, the filtering could not be the same as the filtering used for full-length reads. Sequences were annotated with PyIR, a Python wrapper for IgBLAST v1.9, using IMGT germline references to assign V/J genes and CDR3. Reads with weak V/J assignments (E-value above 1e-6), missing CDR3, stop codons, out-of-frame junctions, or ambiguous translated residues were removed. A V3J clonotype was defined by an identical inferred V gene, J gene, and CDR3 amino acid sequence. To compute the percentage overlap between repertoires, the number of shared unique clonotypes was divided by the size of the smaller repertoire. RTK rarefaction, the Chao1 estimator, and Recon v2.1 estimates of unobserved clonotypes were used to assess repertoire richness. Generation probabilities for all TCRbeta clonotypes obtained by the gDNA method from four donors were computed using OLGA. The clones in this table, taken by TCRdb from immuneACCESS, are in-frame only. Not every clone is retained; where verified, under half of the shortfall comes from an unresolved V gene, and the cause of the rest is unknown. The V and J calls and clone size come from that table; D and trimming were worked out from the DNA. Across this sample there are 1.5 million to 2.5 million clones, with about 95% seen only once. Of the sample, approximately 1.2% falls within the top ten clones.

The rearrangement joined TRBV7-9 to TRBJ2-5; TRBD1 is a weak D gene call, 6 bases matching. The sample was naive CD8+ T cells sorted from blood. The label giving this sample's cell subset or site can be read as: CD45RA+CCR7+. The receptor comes from a man aged 18-30 years in good health. The bases are TGTGCCAGCAGACCCCCAGGGGACCTACAAGAGACCCAGTACTTC. It specifies CASRPPGDLQETQYF.